The 20 T cell receptor beta chains in this list originate from one sample, sequenced in a study of T cells in Graves' hyperthyroidism and ophthalmopathy. RNA transcripts gave rise to amplified TCR beta CDR3 regions. The TCR CDR3 was amplified in a first-round RT-PCR using the HTBI primer set. TCRdb ran MiXCR on the multiplex PCR reads and lists one entry per CDR3 protein. This table holds a few hundred thousand distinct CDR3 sequences, around 20% found once. The sample was blood. The receptors here all came from a man younger than 35 with Graves' ophthalmopathy.

This clonotype appeared many times. The rearrangement links TRBV6-1 to TRBJ1-1; D is undetermined. The CDR3 spans 13 residues. The germline CDR1 and CDR2 sequences are MNHNS and SASEGT. Trimming took 6 bases from V and 7 from J, leaving 15 bases between them. CDR3 sequence: CASRDDAEGEAFF. The CDR3 DNA reads as TGTGCCAGCAGGGATGACGCGGAGGGTGAAGCTTTCTTT.

This clonotype was seen a few times. CDR3 DNA sequence: TGCGCCAGCAGTGATGTGGCCCACGGGGAAAAACTGTTTTTT. Translating it yields CASSDVAHGEKLFF. The chain links TRBV10-1 to TRBJ1-4, with no clear D. Germline values: CDR1 WNHNN, CDR2 SYGVQD (reference sequence). The CDR3 loop spans 14 amino acids. Trimming pared 3 bases from V and 8 bases from J, leaving 13 bases between.

V and J are TRBV24-1 and TRBJ2-1, with TRBD2 identical over 9 bases. V was clipped by 9 bases and J by 4 bases; unmatched bases: 9. This CDR3 contains 15 residues. Germline V lookup: CDR1 KGHDR, CDR2 SFDVKD. CDR3 bases: TGTGCCACCGCGGGGGGGACTGTCCCTTACAATGAGCAGTTCTTC. This sequence encodes CATAGGTVPYNEQFF.

This clonotype turned up a few times. This chain links TRBV7-9 with TRBJ2-2; 7 positions agree with TRBD1. CDR1 is SEHNR, CDR2 FQNEAQ, per germline (reference sequence). This CDR3 spans 16 amino acids. With 6 bases clipped from V and 1 base from J, the junction kept 8 bases outside the gene matches. The CDR3 sequence: CASRPRGTENTGELFF. The CDR3 DNA follows: TGTGCCAGCAGACCGCGTGGGACAGAGAACACCGGGGAGCTGTTTTTT.

J is TRBJ2-2 and V is TRBV5-1; 9 bases line up with TRBD1. This CDR3 has 15 amino acids. The germline V gene has CDR1 SGHRS and CDR2 YFSETQ. The V gene end was trimmed by 5 bases and the J gene end by 7 bases; junction bases not matched to a gene: 9. CDR3 DNA: TGCGCCAGCAGATTCGGGACAGGGATGATCGGGGAGCTGTTTTTT. It translates to CASRFGTGMIGELFF. Using reference TRBV5-1 and TRBJ2-2 for the parts outside the CDR3, the full variable domain is KAGVTQTPRYLIKTRGQQVTLSCSPISGHRSVSWYQQTPGQGLQFLFEYFSETQRNKGNFPGRFSGRQFSNSRSEMNVSTLELGDSALYLCASRFGTGMIGELFFGEGSRLTVL.

In this sample, this clonotype turned up a few times. This sequence joins TRBV3-1 and TRBJ2-1, with 14 bases identical to TRBD2. The CDR3 contains 13 residues. Trimming removed 7 bases from V and 15 bases from J; junction bases left unmatched: 8. CDR1 and CDR2 (germline): LGHDT, YNNKEL (reference sequence). In nucleotides, the CDR3 is TGTGCCAGCACCAGACTAGCGGGGGGGCCTCGGTTCTTC. Translated: CASTRLAGGPRFF.

This clonotype was detected a few times. The V and J genes are TRBV29-1 and TRBJ2-1; 8 nucleotides line up with TRBD2. Per germline, CDR1 SQVTM and CDR2 ANQGSEA. The ends lost 4 bases at V and 7 bases at J; junction bases unmatched: 9. This CDR3 is 14 amino acids long. The CDR3 region has the DNA TGCAGCGTTGTAGCCAGCGGGGGTCTGAATGAGCAGTTCTTC. Protein: CSVVASGGLNEQFF.

This rearrangement joins TRBV5-1 to TRBJ2-4, with D perhaps matching TRBD2 (6 bases). The V end was cut by 0 bases, the J end by 7 bases, with 11 bases between. The CDR3 length is 14 residues. CDR1 and CDR2 from the germline V gene are SGHRS and YFSETQ. The DNA of the CDR3 is TGCGCCAGCAGCTTGGAACGGGGGTGGAACATTCAGTACTTC. Protein sequence: CASSLERGWNIQYF.

This clonotype was seen more than once but under ten times. This sequence joins TRBV24-1 and TRBJ2-7; TRBD1 or TRBD2 may be the D gene (6 bases each). Germline CDR1 is KGHDR and CDR2 is SFDVKD. The V end was cut by 2 bases, the J end by 5 bases, with 12 bases between. This CDR3 spans 14 amino acids. CDR3 DNA: TGTGCCACCAGTGATTCCTGGAGGGGGGACGAGCAGTACTTC. Translating it yields CATSDSWRGDEQYF.

At least ten counts were recorded for this clonotype. V usage is TRBV11-3 and J usage is TRBJ2-2; 7 bases agree with TRBD1. V shed 2 bases and J 6 bases; nucleotides not matched to a gene: 3. From germline, CDR1 is SGHNT and CDR2 YENEEA. CDR3 size: 14 residues. The CDR3 reads CASSLQGDAGELFF. CDR3 nucleotides: TGTGCCAGCAGCTTACAGGGGGATGCCGGGGAGCTGTTTTTT.

Ten or more counts support this clonotype. J is TRBJ2-5 and V is TRBV3-1; possibly TRBD1 for D (5 bases). V lost 1 base, J lost 0 bases, and 6 bases lay in between. CDR3 size: 14 residues. Germline values: CDR1 LGHDT, CDR2 YNNKEL (reference sequence). The CDR3 DNA reads TGTGCCAGCAGCCAAGGGGGCTACCAAGAGACCCAGTACTTC. Translated, it gives CASSQGGYQETQYF.

The chain links TRBV20-1 to TRBJ1-6; D might be TRBD1 (6 bases). Trimming removed 0 bases at V and 6 bases at J, with 18 bases between. The CDR3 length is 17 residues. Germline CDR1 and CDR2: DFQATT and SNEGSKA (reference sequence). The CDR3 reads CSARELGGQGVNSPLHF. For the CDR3, the DNA is TGCAGTGCTAGAGAGCTGGGGGGCCAAGGGGTTAATTCACCCCTCCACTTT.

The V and J genes are TRBV10-2 and TRBJ1-5; weak D call: TRBD1 (6 bases). Germline V CDR1 and CDR2: WSHSY, SAAADI. The CDR3 loop spans 13 amino acids. V shed 7 bases and J shed 4 bases, with 11 bases lying between them. In DNA form, the CDR3 reads TGCGCCAGCACTCACAGGGAAAATCAGCCCCAGCATTTT. It translates to CASTHRENQPQHF.

This rearrangement joins TRBV20-1 to TRBJ2-1; 9 bases are a match to TRBD2. V trimming: 5 bases; J trimming: 8 bases; junction bases outside the gene matches: 13. Germline CDR1 is DFQATT and CDR2 is SNEGSKA (reference sequence). The CDR3 has 15 residues. Here the CDR3 reads CSAPAGSGGRDEQFF. DNA of the CDR3: TGCAGTGCTCCCGCAGGTAGCGGGGGTAGAGATGAGCAGTTCTTC.

In this sample, this clonotype turned up many times. V is TRBV18 and J is TRBJ2-7, with 8 bases matching TRBD2. Germline assignment: CDR1 KGHSH and CDR2 LQKENI. The V and J ends lost 2 bases and 2 bases, in that order; junction bases with no gene match: 5. The CDR3 runs 15 residues. CDR3 DNA: TGTGCCAGCTCACCAGGTAGCGGGGCCGCCTACGAGCAGTACTTC. Translated: CASSPGSGAAYEQYF.

There are many counts of this clonotype. The genes are TRBV28 and TRBJ1-2; D gene ambiguous. CDR1 is MDHEN, CDR2 SYDVKM, per germline. The CDR3 covers 14 residues. V dropped 8 bases and J dropped 1 base, with 14 bases sitting between them. The DNA of the CDR3 is TGTGCCAGCCTCTCGGGCAGCGATAACTATGGCTACACCTTC. Its translation: CASLSGSDNYGYTF.

This chain joins TRBV20-1 and TRBJ2-7, with D possibly matching TRBD1 (6 bases). CDR1 DFQATT and CDR2 SNEGSKA come from the germline V gene (reference sequence). CDR3 length: 10 amino acids. Trimming left V 5 bases short and J 9 bases short, with 11 bases between. CDR3 residues: CSAVQGWQYF. The CDR3 DNA reads TGCAGTGCTGTACAGGGCTGGCAGTACTTC.

In its sample, this clonotype was seen a few times. The J gene is TRBJ1-5, the V gene TRBV6-1, with D perhaps TRBD1 (5 bases). Deletions cut 6 bases from V and 4 bases from J, with 13 bases between. Per germline, CDR1 MNHNS and CDR2 SASEGT. CDR3 length: 14 residues. CDR3 nucleotides: TGTGCCAGCAGCCTCCGTGGGGGGAATCAGCCCCAGCATTTT. Translating gives CASSLRGGNQPQHF.

This clonotype occurred many times. The rearrangement joins TRBV6-1 to TRBJ2-7, with 7 nucleotides matching TRBD1. Germline V gives CDR1 MNHNS, CDR2 SASEGT. The CDR3 has 14 amino acids. The ends lost 7 bases at V and 3 bases at J; junction bases unmatched: 9. DNA of the CDR3: TGTGCCAGCAATGTTGGACAGGCAGTCTACGAGCAGTACTTC. Its translation: CASNVGQAVYEQYF.

In its sample, this clonotype was seen many times. V gene TRBV2 combines with J gene TRBJ2-7, with TRBD1 identical over 7 bases. Trimming removed 6 bases from V and 6 bases from J; junction bases left unmatched: 8. The CDR3 spans 13 residues. Germline V lookup: CDR1 SNHLY, CDR2 FYNNEI. The CDR3 sequence: CASRILRGSEQYF. CDR3 bases: TGTGCCAGCAGGATCCTCAGGGGGTCCGAGCAGTACTTC.